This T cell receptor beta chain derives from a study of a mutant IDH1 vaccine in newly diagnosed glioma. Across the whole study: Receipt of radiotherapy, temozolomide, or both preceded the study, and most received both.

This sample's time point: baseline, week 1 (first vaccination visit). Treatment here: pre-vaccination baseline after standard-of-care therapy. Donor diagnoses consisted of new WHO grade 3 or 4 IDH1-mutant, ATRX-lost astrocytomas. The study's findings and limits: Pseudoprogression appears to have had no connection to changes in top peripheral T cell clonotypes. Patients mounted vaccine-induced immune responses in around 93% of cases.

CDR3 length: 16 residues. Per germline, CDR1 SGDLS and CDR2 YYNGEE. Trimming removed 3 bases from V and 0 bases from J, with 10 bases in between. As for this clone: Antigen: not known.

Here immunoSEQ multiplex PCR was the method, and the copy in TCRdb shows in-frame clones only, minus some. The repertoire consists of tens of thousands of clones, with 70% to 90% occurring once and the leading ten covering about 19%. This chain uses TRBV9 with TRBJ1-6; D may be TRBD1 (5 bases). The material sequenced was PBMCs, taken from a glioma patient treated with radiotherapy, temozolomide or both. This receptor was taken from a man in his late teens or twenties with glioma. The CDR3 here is CASSAPDSSYNSPLHF. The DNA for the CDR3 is TGTGCCAGCAGCGCCCCTGACAGCTCCTATAATTCACCCCTCCACTTT.